This record covers a single T cell receptor beta chain. Its antigen is not known. The sample originates from a study of OX40 agonist ivuxolimab in advanced cancers. The protocol was immunoSEQ multiplex PCR, while the TCRdb copy is restricted to in-frame clones and leaves out a portion. The sample lists tens of thousands of clones; roughly 76% were seen once. The CDR3 runs 14 residues. The V end lost 2 bases, the J end lost 4 bases, and 11 bases lay between the germline ends. Germline CDR1 SEHNR, CDR2 FQNEAQ (reference sequence). Regarding the study as a whole: Within 6 weeks, CD4+ and CD8+ blood T cells expanded clonally at 0.1 to 3.0 mg/kg. The study did not work out the antigen specificity of the expanded peripheral T cells. Individuals who were partial responders at 0.1-3.0 mg/kg had clonal expansion that ranked among the lowest.

The gene calls are TRBV7-9 and TRBJ1-1; D possibly corresponds to TRBD1 (5 bases). This TCR came from an adult with an advanced solid tumor such as melanoma, head and neck, liver or kidney cancer. Material: CD4+ or CD8+ T cells sorted from blood, obtained in a trial of the OX40 agonist ivuxolimab. The CDR3 sequence: CASSLWGDGTEAFF. For the CDR3, the DNA is TGTGCCAGCAGCTTATGGGGGGACGGCACTGAAGCTTTCTTT.